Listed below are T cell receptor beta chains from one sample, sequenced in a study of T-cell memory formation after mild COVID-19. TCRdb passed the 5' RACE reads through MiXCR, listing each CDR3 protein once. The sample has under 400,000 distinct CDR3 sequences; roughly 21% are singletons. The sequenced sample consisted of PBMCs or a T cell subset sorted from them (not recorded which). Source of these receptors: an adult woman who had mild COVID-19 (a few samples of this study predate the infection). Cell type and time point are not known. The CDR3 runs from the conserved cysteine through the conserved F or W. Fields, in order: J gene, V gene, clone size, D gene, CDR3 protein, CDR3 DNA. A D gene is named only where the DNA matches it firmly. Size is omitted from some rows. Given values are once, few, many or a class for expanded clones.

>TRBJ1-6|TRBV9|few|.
CASSVGVMKSPLHF
TGTGCCAGCAGCGTAGGGGTTATGAAGTCACCCCTCCACTTT
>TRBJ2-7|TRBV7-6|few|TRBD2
CASSLGGVRAGDYEQYF
TGTGCCAGCAGCTTAGGCGGGGTAAGGGCGGGAGATTACGAGCAGTACTTC
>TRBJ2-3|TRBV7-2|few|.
CASSRTGQSSDTQYF
TGTGCCAGCTCCCGGACCGGACAGAGCTCAGATACGCAGTATTTT
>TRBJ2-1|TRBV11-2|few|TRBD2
CASSLAQRGYNEQFF
TGTGCCAGCAGCTTAGCCCAGCGGGGTTACAATGAGCAGTTCTTC
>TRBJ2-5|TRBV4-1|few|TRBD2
CASSQVGSGVETQYF
TGCGCCAGCAGCCAAGTGGGTAGCGGGGTAGAGACCCAGTACTTC
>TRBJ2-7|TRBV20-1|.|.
CSAVGDGAKEQYF
TGCAGTGCTGTAGGGGACGGGGCTAAGGAGCAGTACTTC
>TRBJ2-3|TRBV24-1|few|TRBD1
CATSGTGVPTDTQYF
TGTGCCACCAGTGGGACAGGGGTCCCCACAGATACGCAGTATTTT
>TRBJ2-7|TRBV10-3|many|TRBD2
CAISESPLAGGPHEQYF
TGTGCCATCAGTGAGTCTCCACTAGCGGGAGGACCCCACGAGCAGTACTTC
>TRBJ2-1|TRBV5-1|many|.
CASSYSGGSYNEQFF
TGCGCCAGCAGTTACAGCGGAGGCTCCTACAATGAGCAGTTCTTC
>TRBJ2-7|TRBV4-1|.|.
CASSQDAGSSYEQYF
TGCGCCAGCAGCCAAGATGCAGGGAGCTCCTACGAGCAGTACTTC
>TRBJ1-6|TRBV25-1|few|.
CASSREGSYNSPLHF
TGTGCCAGCAGTAGAGAGGGCTCCTATAATTCACCCCTCCACTTT
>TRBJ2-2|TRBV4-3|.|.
CASSQDWAGDTGELFF
TGCGCCAGCAGCCAAGATTGGGCAGGAGACACCGGGGAGCTGTTTTTT
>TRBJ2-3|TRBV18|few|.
CASSPPGFRDSARDTQYF
TGTGCCAGCTCACCACCGGGATTCCGGGACTCCGCGAGAGATACGCAGTATTTT
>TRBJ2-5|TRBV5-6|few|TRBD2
CASSWGLAGQLETQYF
TGTGCCAGCAGCTGGGGACTAGCGGGGCAATTAGAGACCCAGTACTTC
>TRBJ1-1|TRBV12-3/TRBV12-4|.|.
CASSLRPGSGNTEAFF
TGTGCCAGCAGTTTAAGGCCAGGGAGTGGGAACACTGAAGCTTTCTTT
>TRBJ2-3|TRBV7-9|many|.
CASSRQVDTQYF
TGTGCCAGCAGCAGACAGGTCGATACGCAGTATTTT
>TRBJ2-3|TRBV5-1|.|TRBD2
CASSLAAGGRADTQYF
TGCGCCAGCAGCTTGGCGGCGGGGGGCCGGGCAGATACGCAGTATTTT
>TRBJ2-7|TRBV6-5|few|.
CASSLQPPYEQYF
TGTGCCAGCAGTCTACAACCCCCCTACGAGCAGTACTTC
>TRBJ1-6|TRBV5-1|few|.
CASSLEGPNSPLHF
TGCGCCAGCAGCTTGGAGGGACCCAATTCACCCCTCCACTTT
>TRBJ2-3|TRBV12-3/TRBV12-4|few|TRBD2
CASSFPGGATDTQYF
TGTGCCAGCAGTTTTCCCGGGGGGGCCACAGATACGCAGTATTTT
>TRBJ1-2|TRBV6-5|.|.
CASSLQGRANYGYTF
TGTGCCAGCAGTTTGCAGGGCCGGGCTAACTATGGCTACACCTTC
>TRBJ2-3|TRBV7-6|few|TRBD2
CASSPLSGSGSDTQYF
TGTGCCAGCAGCCCTCTTAGCGGGAGCGGGTCAGATACGCAGTATTTT
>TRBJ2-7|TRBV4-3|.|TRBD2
CASSQDTSGNYEQYF
TGCGCCAGCAGCCAGGATACTAGCGGGAACTACGAGCAGTACTTC
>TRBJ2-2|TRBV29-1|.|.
CSVHLNTGELFF
TGCAGCGTCCACTTGAACACCGGGGAGCTGTTTTTT
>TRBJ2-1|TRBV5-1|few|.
CASSRPTGTTYNEQFF
TGCGCCAGCAGCCGACCGACCGGGACAACCTACAATGAGCAGTTCTTC
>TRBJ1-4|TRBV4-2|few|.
CASSQDGTLYEKLFF
TGTGCCAGCAGCCAAGACGGGACACTTTATGAAAAACTGTTTTTT